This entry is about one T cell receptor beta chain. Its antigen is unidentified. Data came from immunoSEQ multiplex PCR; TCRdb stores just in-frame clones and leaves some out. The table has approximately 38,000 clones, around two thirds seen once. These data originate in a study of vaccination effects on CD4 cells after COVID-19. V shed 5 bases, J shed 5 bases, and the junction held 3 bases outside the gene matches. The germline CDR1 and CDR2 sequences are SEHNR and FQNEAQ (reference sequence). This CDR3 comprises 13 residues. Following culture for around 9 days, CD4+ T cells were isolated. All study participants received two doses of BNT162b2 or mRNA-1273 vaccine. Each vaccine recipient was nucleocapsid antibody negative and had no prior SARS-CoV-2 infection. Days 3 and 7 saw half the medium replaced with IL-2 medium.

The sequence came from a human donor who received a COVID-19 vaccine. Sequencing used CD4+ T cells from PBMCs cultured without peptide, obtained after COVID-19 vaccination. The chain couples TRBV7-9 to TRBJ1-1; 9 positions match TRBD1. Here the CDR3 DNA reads TGTGCCAGCAGCCGGACAGGGGAGACTGAAGCTTTCTTT. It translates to CASSRTGETEAFF.